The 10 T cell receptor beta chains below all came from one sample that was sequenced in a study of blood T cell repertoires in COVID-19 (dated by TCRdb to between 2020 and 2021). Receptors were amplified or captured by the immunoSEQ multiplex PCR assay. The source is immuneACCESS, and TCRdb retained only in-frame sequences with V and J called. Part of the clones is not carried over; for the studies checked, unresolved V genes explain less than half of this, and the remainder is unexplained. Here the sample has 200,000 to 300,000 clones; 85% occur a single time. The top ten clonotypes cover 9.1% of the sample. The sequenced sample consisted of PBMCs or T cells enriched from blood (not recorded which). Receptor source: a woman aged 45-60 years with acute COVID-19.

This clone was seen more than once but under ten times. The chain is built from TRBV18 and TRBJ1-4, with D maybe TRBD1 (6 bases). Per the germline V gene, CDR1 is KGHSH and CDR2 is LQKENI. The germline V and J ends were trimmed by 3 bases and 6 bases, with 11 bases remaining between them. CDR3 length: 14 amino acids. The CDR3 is CASSPQGRDEKLFF. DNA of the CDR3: TGTGCCAGCTCACCTCAGGGGAGAGATGAAAAACTGTTTTTT.

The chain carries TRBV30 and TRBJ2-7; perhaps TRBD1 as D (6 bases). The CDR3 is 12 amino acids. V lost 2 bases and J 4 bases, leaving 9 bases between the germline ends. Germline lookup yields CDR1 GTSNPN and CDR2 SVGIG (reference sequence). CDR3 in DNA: TGTGCCTGGAGTCCGCAGGGGTACGAGCAGTACTTC. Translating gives CAWSPQGYEQYF.

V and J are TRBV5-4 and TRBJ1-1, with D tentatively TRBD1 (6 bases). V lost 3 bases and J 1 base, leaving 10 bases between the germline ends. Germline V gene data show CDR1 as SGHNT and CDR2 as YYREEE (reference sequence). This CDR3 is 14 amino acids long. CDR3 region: CASSYRVPNTEAFF. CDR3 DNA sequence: TGTGCCAGCAGCTACAGGGTCCCGAACACTGAAGCTTTCTTT.

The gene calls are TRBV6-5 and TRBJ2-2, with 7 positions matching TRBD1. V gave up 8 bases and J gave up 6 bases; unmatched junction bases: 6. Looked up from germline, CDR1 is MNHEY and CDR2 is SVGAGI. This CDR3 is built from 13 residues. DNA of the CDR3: TGTGCCAGCTCGCGACAGGGTTCCGGGGAGCTGTTTTTT. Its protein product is CASSRQGSGELFF.

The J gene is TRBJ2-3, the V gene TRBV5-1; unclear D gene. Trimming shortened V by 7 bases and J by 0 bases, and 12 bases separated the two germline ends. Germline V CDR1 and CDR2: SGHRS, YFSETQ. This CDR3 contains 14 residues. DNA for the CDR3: TGCGCCAGCCGCCATTCTACTAGCACAGATACGCAGTATTTT. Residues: CASRHSTSTDTQYF.

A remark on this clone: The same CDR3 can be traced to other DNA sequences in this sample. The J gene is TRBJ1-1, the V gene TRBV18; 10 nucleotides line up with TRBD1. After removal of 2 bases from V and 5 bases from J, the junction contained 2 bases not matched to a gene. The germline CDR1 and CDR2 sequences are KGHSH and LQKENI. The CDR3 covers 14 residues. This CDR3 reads CASSPWTGGTEAFF. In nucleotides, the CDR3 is TGTGCCAGCTCACCATGGACAGGGGGAACTGAAGCTTTCTTT.

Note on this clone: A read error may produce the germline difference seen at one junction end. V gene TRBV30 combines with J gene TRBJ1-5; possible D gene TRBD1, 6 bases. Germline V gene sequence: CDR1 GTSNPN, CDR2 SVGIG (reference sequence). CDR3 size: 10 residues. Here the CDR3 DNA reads TGCGAAGGGGGATCAAAGCCCCAGCATTTT. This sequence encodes CEGGSKPQHF.

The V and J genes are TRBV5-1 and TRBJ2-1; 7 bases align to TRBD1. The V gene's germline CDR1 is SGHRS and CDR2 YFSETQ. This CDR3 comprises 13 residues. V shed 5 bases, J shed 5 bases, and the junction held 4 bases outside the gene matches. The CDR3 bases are TGCGCCAGCAGTACAGGGGCCAACAATGAGCAGTTCTTC. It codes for CASSTGANNEQFF.

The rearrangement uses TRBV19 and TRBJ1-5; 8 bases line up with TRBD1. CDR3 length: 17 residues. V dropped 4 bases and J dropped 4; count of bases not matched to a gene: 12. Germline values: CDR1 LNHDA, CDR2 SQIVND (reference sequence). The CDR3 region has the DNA TGTGCCAGTAGTAAAACCGACAGGGGCATGGGAAATCAGCCCCAGCATTTT. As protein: CASSKTDRGMGNQPQHF.

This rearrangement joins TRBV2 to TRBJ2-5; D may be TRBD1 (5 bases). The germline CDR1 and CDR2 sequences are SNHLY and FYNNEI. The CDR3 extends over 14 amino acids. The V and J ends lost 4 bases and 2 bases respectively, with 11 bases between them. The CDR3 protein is CASSVTVPQETQYF. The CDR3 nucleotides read TGTGCCAGCAGTGTGACAGTACCGCAAGAGACCCAGTACTTC.